The 28 T cell receptor beta chains listed next were all sequenced from one sample in a study of OX40 agonist ivuxolimab in advanced cancers. TCRdb keeps only in-frame clones here, not all; method: immunoSEQ multiplex PCR. The sample lists some 44,000 clones, approximately 84% occurring once. Sequenced material: CD4+ or CD8+ T cells sorted from blood, taken in a trial of the OX40 agonist ivuxolimab. The receptors originated from an adult with an advanced solid tumor such as melanoma, head and neck, liver or kidney cancer.

A few counts support this clone. The V call is TRBV28, the J call TRBJ1-2, with TRBD1 as a possible D gene (6 bases). This CDR3 has 16 amino acids. Germline V CDR1 and CDR2: MDHEN, SYDVKM. Trimming stripped 5 bases from V and 3 bases from J, with 19 bases between. The CDR3 protein is CASSPGGPTSDYGYTF. The DNA for the CDR3 is TGTGCCAGCAGTCCGGGGGGGCCCACCTCGGACTATGGCTACACCTTC.

The gene calls are TRBV19 and TRBJ2-2, with no clear D. Germline V lookup: CDR1 LNHDA, CDR2 SQIVND (reference sequence). This CDR3 contains 15 residues. V dropped 5 bases and J dropped 0 bases, with 10 bases sitting between them. The CDR3 DNA follows: TGTGCCAGTAGTTCCCACCCGCCGAACACCGGGGAGCTGTTTTTT. Translation: CASSSHPPNTGELFF.

The gene calls are TRBV27 and TRBJ1-1, with D perhaps matching TRBD1 (5 bases). In germline, CDR1 is MNHEY, CDR2 SMNVEV (reference sequence). Between the trimmed V and J ends, which lost 3 bases and 3 bases, there was a span of 11 bases. The CDR3 is made up of 14 amino acids. CDR3 sequence reads: CASSLFDRHTEAFF. The CDR3 DNA is TGTGCCAGCAGTTTGTTTGACAGACACACTGAAGCTTTCTTT.

The V and J genes are TRBV7-8 and TRBJ2-7; 9 positions agree with TRBD2. The germline V gene has CDR1 SGHVS and CDR2 FQNEAQ. Germline trimming cut 6 bases from V and 4 bases from J; bases unmatched to any gene: 7. This CDR3 has 14 residues. This CDR3 is CASSVSGSGYEQYF. The CDR3 DNA is TGTGCCAGCAGTGTTAGCGGGAGTGGGTACGAGCAGTACTTC.

The chain employs TRBV19 and TRBJ1-1; 8 bases agree with TRBD1. This CDR3 region has 13 residues. Germline CDR1 LNHDA, CDR2 SQIVND (reference sequence). Unmatched junction bases numbered 3, after V lost 4 bases and J lost 5 bases. This CDR3 reads CASSTNRGTEAFF. The CDR3 DNA sequence: TGTGCCAGTAGTACAAACAGGGGGACTGAAGCTTTCTTT.

The chain combines TRBV4-3 with TRBJ2-1; 9 nucleotides match TRBD2. J gave up 0 bases and V 1 base, and 10 bases lay outside the gene matches. The CDR3 consists of 19 residues. CDR1 is LGHNA and CDR2 is YSLEER in the germline V gene. Here the CDR3 reads CASSQVGSGRGSSYNEQFF. DNA for the CDR3: TGCGCCAGCAGCCAAGTAGGTAGCGGGAGAGGGAGCTCCTACAATGAGCAGTTCTTC.

The rearrangement joins TRBV5-1 to TRBJ2-5; D remains unclear. This CDR3 has 13 residues. Trimming removed 3 bases from V and 6 bases from J, with 12 bases in between. Germline loops: CDR1 SGHRS, CDR2 YFSETQ. The DNA of the CDR3 is TGCGCCAGCAGCTCTAGGACGGTGAAGACCCAGTACTTC. This translates into CASSSRTVKTQYF.

The chain links TRBV7-6 to TRBJ2-1; possibly TRBD2 for D (6 bases). Germline values: CDR1 SGHVS, CDR2 FNYEAQ. The CDR3 is 15 amino acids. The V and J ends lost 0 bases and 6 bases respectively, with 12 bases between them. This chain's CDR3 is CASSLAREVFNEQFF. DNA for the CDR3: TGTGCCAGCAGCTTAGCCAGGGAGGTCTTCAATGAGCAGTTCTTC.

The chain recombines TRBV5-1 with TRBJ2-6; no clear D gene. Germline values: CDR1 SGHRS, CDR2 YFSETQ. This CDR3 contains 15 residues. Between the trimmed V and J ends, which lost 0 bases and 1 base, there was a span of 5 bases. The CDR3 sequence: CASSLGSSGANVLTF. The CDR3 DNA is TGCGCCAGCAGCTTGGGTAGTTCTGGGGCCAACGTCCTGACTTTC.

This rearrangement joins TRBV5-4 to TRBJ2-1; 7 nucleotides agree with TRBD2. Trimming took 2 bases from V and 0 from J; bases not matched to a gene: 5. The germline V gene encodes CDR1 SGHNT and CDR2 YYREEE (reference sequence). This CDR3 is built from 16 residues. The CDR3 protein is CASSFVGGSSYNEQFF. The CDR3 nucleotides read TGTGCCAGCAGCTTTGTCGGGGGGAGCTCCTACAATGAGCAGTTCTTC.

V and J are TRBV12-1 and TRBJ1-2. TRBV12-1 is listed as a pseudogene. CDR3 size: 13 residues. CDR3 residues: CASSFGGRDGYTF. The CDR3, as DNA: TGTGCCAGCAGCTTTGGGGGACGGGATGGCTACACCTTC.

The CDR3 DNA follows: TGCAGCGTTGAACCGGACCCGAACACTGAAGCTTTCTTT. Translating it yields CSVEPDPNTEAFF. V is TRBV29-1 and J is TRBJ1-1; D is unresolved. This CDR3 has 13 residues. Germline lookup yields CDR1 SQVTM and CDR2 ANQGSEA. V gave up 2 bases and J gave up 1 base, with 8 bases separating them.

This chain links TRBV7-9 with TRBJ2-6; 7 bases map to TRBD2. J lost 0 bases, V lost 3 bases, and 5 bases had no gene match. Germline CDR1 reads SEHNR; CDR2 reads FQNEAQ (reference sequence). The CDR3 runs to 17 residues. In DNA form, the CDR3 reads TGTGCCAGCAGCTTGGGGGGAGGGACCTCTGGGGCCAACGTCCTGACTTTC. This sequence encodes CASSLGGGTSGANVLTF.

The chain is built from TRBV29-1 and TRBJ1-1, with 10 bases aligning to TRBD1. Trimming cost V 6 bases and J 3 bases; bases outside gene matches: 7. The CDR3 has 14 amino acids. CDR1 and CDR2 from the germline V gene are SQVTM and ANQGSEA. CDR3 nucleotides: TGCAGCGTGGTAGACAGGGGGCGATACACTGAAGCTTTCTTT. It is translated as CSVVDRGRYTEAFF.

The chain combines TRBV5-1 with TRBJ2-2, with D perhaps TRBD2 (6 bases). The V and J ends lost 9 bases and 5 bases respectively, with 17 bases between them. Germline assignment: CDR1 SGHRS and CDR2 YFSETQ. CDR3 length: 14 residues. CDR3 in amino acids: CATQMGTLTGELFF. CDR3 nucleotide sequence: TGCGCCACCCAGATGGGGACTTTGACCGGGGAGCTGTTTTTT.

This clone was found once. The chain has TRBV30 and TRBJ2-7; TRBD2 aligns across 10 bases. V lost 7 bases to trimming and J lost 3 bases; unmatched junction nucleotides: 9. Germline loops: CDR1 GTSNPN, CDR2 SVGIG (reference sequence). The CDR3 is 14 amino acids. DNA of the CDR3: TGTGCCTTCCTCGTCCGGACTAGCGGCTACGAGCAGTACTTC. Translating it yields CAFLVRTSGYEQYF.

The rearrangement links TRBV4-2 to TRBJ2-6; maybe TRBD2 (5 bases). Germline CDR1 and CDR2: LGHNA and YNFKEQ. V gave up 2 bases and J gave up 3 bases, with 11 bases separating them. The CDR3 contains 16 residues. CDR3 protein: CASSQQLVRGANVLTF. The DNA for the CDR3 is TGTGCCAGCAGCCAACAACTAGTTCGTGGGGCCAACGTCCTGACTTTC.

This chain links TRBV28 with TRBJ1-2, with a possible D match to TRBD1 (5 bases). Germline CDR1 reads MDHEN; CDR2 reads SYDVKM. The CDR3 totals 13 residues. Trimming removed 7 bases from V and 8 bases from J, with 17 bases in between. The chain's CDR3 is CASIVGVGGGYTF. The CDR3 region has the DNA TGTGCCAGCATCGTAGGAGTCGGGGGGGGCTACACCTTC.

The chain is built from TRBV7-6 and TRBJ2-2; TRBD2 matches at 9 bases. V shed 0 bases, J shed 5 bases, and the junction held 1 base outside the gene matches. Germline assignment: CDR1 SGHVS and CDR2 FNYEAQ. The CDR3 runs to 15 residues. The CDR3 region is CASSLATSGTGELFF. CDR3 sequence (DNA): TGTGCCAGCAGCTTAGCGACTAGCGGAACCGGGGAGCTGTTTTTT.

Only a few counts were recorded for this clone. The gene calls are TRBV11-3 and TRBJ1-2, with TRBD1 as a possible D gene (5 bases). With 3 bases removed from V and 2 bases from J, the gap between germline ends came to 10 bases. The CDR3 has 14 residues. In germline, CDR1 is SGHNT, CDR2 YENEEA. CDR3 DNA sequence: TGTGCCAGCAGCTTGAGGGGTGGAAACTATGGCTACACCTTC. Protein: CASSLRGGNYGYTF.

The chain employs TRBV5-1 and TRBJ2-7; D may correspond to TRBD1 or TRBD2 (6 bases each). Trimming cost V 3 bases and J 2 bases, with 15 bases left between them. CDR1 is SGHRS, CDR2 YFSETQ, per germline. The CDR3 spans 15 residues. The DNA for the CDR3 is TGCGCCAGCAGCTCGAGAGGGGGGACCACCTACGAGCAGTACTTC. Translated, it gives CASSSRGGTTYEQYF.

This clone is labeled medium-sized (0.01 to 0.1%). The chain joins TRBV5-4 to TRBJ2-1; tentatively, D is TRBD2 (6 bases). Per the germline V gene, CDR1 is SGHNT and CDR2 is YYREEE (reference sequence). There are 15 residues in the CDR3. Trimming left V 4 bases short and J 6 bases short, with 17 bases between. The CDR3 region has the DNA TGTGCCAGCAGCCCCGGAGGGGCGGCGGCCAATGAGCAGTTCTTC. Translating gives CASSPGGAAANEQFF.

This clone is a singleton in its sample. The gene calls are TRBV6-1 and TRBJ1-2; TRBD1 might be the D (5 bases). CDR1 is MNHNS and CDR2 is SASEGT in the germline V gene. CDR3 length: 14 residues. V was pared by 3 bases and J by 8 bases, with 16 bases between. The CDR3 sequence is CASSDYMAGRGYTF. The CDR3 DNA reads as TGTGCCAGCAGTGACTATATGGCAGGGAGAGGCTACACCTTC.

The count of this clone is one. The gene calls are TRBV21-1 and TRBJ1-2. TRBV21-1 is labeled a pseudogene. CDR3 length equals 16 residues. Here the CDR3 DNA reads TGTGCCAGCAGCCCTCGGACCCTAATTGATGGGTATGGCTACACCTTC. Protein: CASSPRTLIDGYGYTF.

This chain joins TRBV5-1 and TRBJ1-1, with D uncertain. The CDR3 is made up of 13 amino acids. The V end was cut by 4 bases, the J end by 0 bases, with 7 bases between. CDR1 is SGHRS, CDR2 YFSETQ, per germline. The CDR3 DNA is TGCGCCAGCAGCGCCCTTATGAACACTGAAGCTTTCTTT. As protein: CASSALMNTEAFF. The full variable domain, with the rest looked up from reference TRBV5-1 and TRBJ1-1, is KAGVTQTPRYLIKTRGQQVTLSCSPISGHRSVSWYQQTPGQGLQFLFEYFSETQRNKGNFPGRFSGRQFSNSRSEMNVSTLELGDSALYLCASSALMNTEAFFGQGTRLTVV.

This chain joins TRBV4-1 and TRBJ2-1, with D uncertain. V dropped 2 bases and J dropped 8 bases, with 16 bases sitting between them. The CDR3 spans 15 residues. Germline V gene sequence: CDR1 MGHRA, CDR2 YSYEKL. This CDR3 reads CASSQIRNRGYEQFF. The CDR3 DNA sequence: TGCGCCAGCAGCCAAATCAGGAATAGAGGATATGAGCAGTTCTTC.

The chain recombines TRBV10-2 with TRBJ1-5, with D perhaps TRBD1 (6 bases). The CDR3 extends over 13 amino acids. Germline CDR1 is WSHSY and CDR2 is SAAADI. V was trimmed by 7 bases and J by 2 bases, leaving 9 bases between them. The CDR3 here is CASNRAGNQPQHF. CDR3 in DNA: TGCGCCAGCAACAGGGCTGGCAATCAGCCCCAGCATTTT.

This clone was recorded a few times. The rearrangement uses TRBV28 and TRBJ1-2, with TRBD1 as a possible D gene (5 bases). Trimming shortened V by 6 bases and J by 3 bases, and 17 bases separated the two germline ends. This CDR3 contains 15 residues. Germline CDR1 is MDHEN and CDR2 is SYDVKM. CDR3 in DNA: TGTGCCAGCAGCCCGTTGATGGAGGGGTACTATGGCTACACCTTC. Amino acid sequence: CASSPLMEGYYGYTF.